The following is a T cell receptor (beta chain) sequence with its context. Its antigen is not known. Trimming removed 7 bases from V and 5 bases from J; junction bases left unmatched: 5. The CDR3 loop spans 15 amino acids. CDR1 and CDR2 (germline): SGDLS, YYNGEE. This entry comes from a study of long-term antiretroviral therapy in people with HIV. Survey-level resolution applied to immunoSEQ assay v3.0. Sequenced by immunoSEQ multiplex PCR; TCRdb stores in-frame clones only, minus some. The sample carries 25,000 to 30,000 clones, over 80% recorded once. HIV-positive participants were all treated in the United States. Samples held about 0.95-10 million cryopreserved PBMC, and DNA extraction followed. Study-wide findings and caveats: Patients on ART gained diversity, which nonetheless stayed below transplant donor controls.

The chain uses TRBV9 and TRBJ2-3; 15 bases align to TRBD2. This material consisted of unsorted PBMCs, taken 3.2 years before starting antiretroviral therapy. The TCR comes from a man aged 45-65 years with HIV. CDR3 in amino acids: CASGLAGGLGDTQYF. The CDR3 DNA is TGTGCCAGCGGACTAGCGGGGGGGCTTGGAGATACGCAGTATTTT.